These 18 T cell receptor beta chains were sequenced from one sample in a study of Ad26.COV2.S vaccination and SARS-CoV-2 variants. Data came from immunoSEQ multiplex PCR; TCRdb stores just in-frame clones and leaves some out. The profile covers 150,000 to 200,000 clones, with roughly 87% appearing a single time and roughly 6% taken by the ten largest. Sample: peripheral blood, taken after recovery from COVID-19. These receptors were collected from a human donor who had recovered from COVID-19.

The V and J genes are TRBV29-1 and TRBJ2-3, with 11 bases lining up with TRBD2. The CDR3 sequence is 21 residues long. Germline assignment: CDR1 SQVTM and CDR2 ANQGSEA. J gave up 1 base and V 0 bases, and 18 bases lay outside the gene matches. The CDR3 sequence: CSVEDPRVSVAGGRGTDTQYF. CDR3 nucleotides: TGCAGCGTTGAAGATCCTAGGGTTTCGGTAGCGGGAGGGCGGGGCACAGATACGCAGTATTTT.

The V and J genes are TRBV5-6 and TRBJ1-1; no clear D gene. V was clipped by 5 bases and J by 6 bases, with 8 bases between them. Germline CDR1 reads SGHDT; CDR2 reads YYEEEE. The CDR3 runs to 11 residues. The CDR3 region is CASSFGPEAFF. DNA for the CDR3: TGTGCCAGCAGTTTCGGACCTGAAGCTTTCTTT.

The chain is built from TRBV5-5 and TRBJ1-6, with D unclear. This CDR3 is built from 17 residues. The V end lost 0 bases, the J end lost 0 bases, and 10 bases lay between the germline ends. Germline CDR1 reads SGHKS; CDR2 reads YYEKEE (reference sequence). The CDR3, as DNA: TGTGCCAGCAGCTTGGCCTGGGTTTACTCCTATAATTCACCCCTCCACTTT. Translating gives CASSLAWVYSYNSPLHF.

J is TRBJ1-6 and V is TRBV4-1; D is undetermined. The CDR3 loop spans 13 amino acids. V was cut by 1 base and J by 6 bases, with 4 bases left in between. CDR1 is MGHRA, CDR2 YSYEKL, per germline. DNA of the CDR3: TGCGCCAGCAGCCAAGGTATTAATTCACCCCTCCACTTT. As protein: CASSQGINSPLHF.

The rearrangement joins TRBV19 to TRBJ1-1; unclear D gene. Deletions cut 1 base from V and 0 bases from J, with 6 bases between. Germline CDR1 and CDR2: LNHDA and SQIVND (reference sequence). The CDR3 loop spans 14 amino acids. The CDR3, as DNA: TGTGCCAGTAGTATAGTTCACATGAACACTGAAGCTTTCTTT. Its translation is CASSIVHMNTEAFF.

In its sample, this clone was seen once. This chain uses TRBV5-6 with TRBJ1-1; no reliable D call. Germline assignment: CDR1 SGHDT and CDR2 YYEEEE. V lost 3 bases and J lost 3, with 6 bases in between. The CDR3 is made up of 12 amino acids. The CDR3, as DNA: TGTGCCAGCAGCTATAGGGACACTGAAGCTTTCTTT. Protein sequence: CASSYRDTEAFF. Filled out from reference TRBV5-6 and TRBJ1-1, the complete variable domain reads DAGVTQSPTHLIKTRGQQVTLRCSPKSGHDTVSWYQQALGQGPQFIFQYYEEEERQRGNFPDRFSGHQFPNYSSELNVNALLLGDSALYLCASSYRDTEAFFGQGTRLTVV.

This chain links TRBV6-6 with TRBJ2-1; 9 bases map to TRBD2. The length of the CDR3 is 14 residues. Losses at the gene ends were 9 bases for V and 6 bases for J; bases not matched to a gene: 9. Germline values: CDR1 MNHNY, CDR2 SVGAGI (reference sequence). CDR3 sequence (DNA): TGTGCCAGTGGACCGCGGGGGGGCAGCAATGAGCAGTTCTTC. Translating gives CASGPRGGSNEQFF.

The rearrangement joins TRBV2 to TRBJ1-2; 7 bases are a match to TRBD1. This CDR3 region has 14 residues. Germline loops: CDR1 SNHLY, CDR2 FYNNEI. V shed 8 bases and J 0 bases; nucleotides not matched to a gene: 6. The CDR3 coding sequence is TGTGCCAGCGACCGGGACAGAGCTAACTATGGCTACACCTTC. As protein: CASDRDRANYGYTF.

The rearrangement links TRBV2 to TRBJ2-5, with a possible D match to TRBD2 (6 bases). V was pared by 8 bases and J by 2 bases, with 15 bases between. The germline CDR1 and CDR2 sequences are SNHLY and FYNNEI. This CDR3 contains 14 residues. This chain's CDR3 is CASELLAFQETQYF. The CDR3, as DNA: TGTGCCAGCGAATTACTAGCTTTTCAAGAGACCCAGTACTTC.

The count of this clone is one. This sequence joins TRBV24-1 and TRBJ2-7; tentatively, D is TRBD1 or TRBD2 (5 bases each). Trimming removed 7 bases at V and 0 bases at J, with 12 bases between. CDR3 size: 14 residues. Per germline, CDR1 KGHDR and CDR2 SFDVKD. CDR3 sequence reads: CATRGERDSYEQYF. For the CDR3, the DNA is TGTGCCACCAGGGGGGAGCGTGACTCCTACGAGCAGTACTTC.

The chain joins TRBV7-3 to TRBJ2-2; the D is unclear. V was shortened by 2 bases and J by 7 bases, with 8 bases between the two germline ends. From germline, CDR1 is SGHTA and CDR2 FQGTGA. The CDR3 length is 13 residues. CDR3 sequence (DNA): TGTGCCAGCAGCTTAGCCGTAGGCGGGGAGCTGTTTTTT. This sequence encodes CASSLAVGGELFF.

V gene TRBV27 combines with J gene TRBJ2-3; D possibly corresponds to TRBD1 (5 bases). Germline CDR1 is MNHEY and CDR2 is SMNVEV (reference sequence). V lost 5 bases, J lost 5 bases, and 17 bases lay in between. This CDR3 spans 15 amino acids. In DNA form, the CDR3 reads TGTGCCAGCAGTCTCCTTAGACAGTTGGGAGATACGCAGTATTTT. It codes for CASSLLRQLGDTQYF.

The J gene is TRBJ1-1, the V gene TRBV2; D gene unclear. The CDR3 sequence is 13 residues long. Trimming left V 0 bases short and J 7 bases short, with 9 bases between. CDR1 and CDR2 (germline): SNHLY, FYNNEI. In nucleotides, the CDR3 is TGTGCCAGCAGTGAAGCGCGCCTTAATGAAGCTTTCTTT. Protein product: CASSEARLNEAFF.

This CDR3 reads CASSLGGFRTGNTIYF. The CDR3 region has the DNA TGTGCCAGCAGCTTGGGAGGATTTAGGACTGGAAACACCATATATTTT. The chain combines TRBV5-5 with TRBJ1-3; D is undetermined. The germline gives CDR1 SGHKS, CDR2 YYEKEE (reference sequence). The CDR3 has 16 residues. Trimming took 0 bases from V and 2 from J, leaving 12 bases between them. Complete variable domain (other parts from reference TRBV5-5 and TRBJ1-3): DAGVTQSPTHLIKTRGQQVTLRCSPISGHKSVSWYQQVLGQGPQFIFQYYEKEERGRGNFPDRFSARQFPNYSSELNVNALLLGDSALYLCASSLGGFRTGNTIYFGEGSWLTVV.

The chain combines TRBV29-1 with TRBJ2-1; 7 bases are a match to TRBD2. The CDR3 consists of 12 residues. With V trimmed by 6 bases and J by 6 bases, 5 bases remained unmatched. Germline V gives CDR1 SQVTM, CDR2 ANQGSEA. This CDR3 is CSVTSELNEQFF. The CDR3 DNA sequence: TGCAGCGTAACTAGCGAACTCAATGAGCAGTTCTTC.

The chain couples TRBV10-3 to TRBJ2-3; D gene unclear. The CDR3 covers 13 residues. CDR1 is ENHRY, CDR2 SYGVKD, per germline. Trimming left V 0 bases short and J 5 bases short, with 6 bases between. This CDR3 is CAISESVVDTQYF. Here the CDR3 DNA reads TGTGCCATCAGTGAGTCAGTGGTAGATACGCAGTATTTT.

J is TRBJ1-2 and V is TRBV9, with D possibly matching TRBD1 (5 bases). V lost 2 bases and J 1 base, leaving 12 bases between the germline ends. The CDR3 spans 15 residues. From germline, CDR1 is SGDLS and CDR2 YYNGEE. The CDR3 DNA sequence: TGTGCCAGCAGCGTTGGCTCACAGGTTAACTATGGCTACACCTTC. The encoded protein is CASSVGSQVNYGYTF.

CDR3 nucleotide sequence: TGTGCCAGCAGCTCAAGCGGGGGGAGGACCGGGGAGCTGTTTTTT. This translates into CASSSSGGRTGELFF. The gene calls are TRBV5-4 and TRBJ2-2; 9 nucleotides align to TRBD2. The germline gives CDR1 SGHNT, CDR2 YYREEE (reference sequence). The CDR3 is 15 residues long. J lost 5 bases, V lost 3 bases, and 5 bases had no gene match.